These 19 T cell receptor beta chains came from one sample sequenced in a study of blood T cell repertoires in COVID-19. TCRdb keeps only in-frame clones here, not all; method: immunoSEQ multiplex PCR. The sample includes hundreds of thousands of clones, roughly 85% seen only once; the top ten take 4% to 6%. Sequences were obtained from peripheral blood. The receptor set was obtained from a man in his fifties or sixties with COVID-19, enrolled during active disease.

The chain links TRBV6-1 to TRBJ1-3; 7 bases match TRBD1. The length of the CDR3 is 19 residues. The V and J ends lost 4 bases and 1 base, in that order; junction bases with no gene match: 16. Looked up from germline, CDR1 is MNHNS and CDR2 is SASEGT. The chain's CDR3 is CASSGGKVAGGSSGNTIYF. CDR3 nucleotides: TGTGCCAGCAGTGGGGGGAAGGTCGCAGGGGGTTCTTCTGGAAACACCATATATTTT.

This sequence joins TRBV29-1 and TRBJ1-6, with 7 positions matching TRBD1. The length of the CDR3 is 13 residues. Unmatched junction bases numbered 6, after V lost 6 bases and J lost 7 bases. Germline lookup yields CDR1 SQVTM and CDR2 ANQGSEA. As DNA, the CDR3 is TGCAGCGTAGGTACAGGGGTAAATTCACCCCTCCACTTT. Translated: CSVGTGVNSPLHF.

The chain carries TRBV7-8 and TRBJ2-1; TRBD1 agrees at 8 bases. The J segment lost 9 bases and the V segment lost 3 bases, leaving 4 bases of the junction unmatched. This CDR3 is built from 13 residues. The germline CDR1 and CDR2 sequences are SGHVS and FQNEAQ. CDR3 sequence: CASSFAGGIEQFF. CDR3 bases: TGTGCCAGCAGCTTTGCAGGGGGCATTGAGCAGTTCTTC.

V is TRBV10-3 and J is TRBJ2-2; 9 bases fit TRBD2. The CDR3 contains 14 residues. Germline V CDR1 and CDR2: ENHRY, SYGVKD. Unmatched junction bases numbered 4, after V lost 10 bases and J lost 1 base. The chain's CDR3 is CASSGGRNTGELFF. The CDR3 region has the DNA TGTGCCAGTAGCGGGGGCCGGAACACCGGGGAGCTGTTTTTT.

This chain joins TRBV9 and TRBJ1-5; 8 positions match TRBD1. CDR1 SGDLS and CDR2 YYNGEE come from the germline V gene. The trim removed 0 bases at V and 2 bases at J, leaving 19 bases unmatched. CDR3 length: 21 residues. The CDR3 loop reads CASSVDDLDRGSRRCNQPQHF. The DNA for the CDR3 is TGTGCCAGCAGCGTAGACGACCTCGACAGGGGCAGCAGAAGATGCAATCAGCCCCAGCATTTT.

The chain combines TRBV2 with TRBJ2-2; possibly TRBD2 for D (6 bases). Germline V gene lookup returns CDR1 SNHLY and CDR2 FYNNEI. The CDR3 loop spans 14 amino acids. Between the trimmed V and J ends, which lost 4 bases and 5 bases, there was a span of 11 bases. The CDR3 spells CASSVGGRTGELFF. As DNA, the CDR3 is TGTGCCAGCAGTGTGGGGGGTAGGACCGGGGAGCTGTTTTTT.

The chain employs TRBV7-2 and TRBJ2-5; 7 nucleotides align to TRBD1. The CDR3 runs 15 residues. Trimming cost V 5 bases and J 1 base; bases outside gene matches: 7. Germline V gene data show CDR1 as SGHTA and CDR2 as FQGNSA. CDR3 amino acids: CASSTYGTAQETQYF. CDR3 nucleotide sequence: TGTGCCAGCAGCACCTACGGGACAGCCCAAGAGACCCAGTACTTC.

The gene calls are TRBV28 and TRBJ1-2; the D gene is possibly TRBD1 (5 bases). V gave up 9 bases and J gave up 8 bases, with 16 bases separating them. This CDR3 has 12 amino acids. Looked up from germline, CDR1 is MDHEN and CDR2 is SYDVKM. The CDR3 here is CASGGRVWGYTF. The CDR3 coding sequence is TGTGCCAGTGGGGGGAGGGTGTGGGGCTACACCTTC.

The J gene is TRBJ1-4, the V gene TRBV27; TRBD1 might be the D (6 bases). Per germline, CDR1 MNHEY and CDR2 SMNVEV (reference sequence). V was pared by 2 bases and J by 4 bases, with 11 bases between. CDR3 length: 15 amino acids. The DNA for the CDR3 is TGTGCCAGCAGTTTACTGGGGGCGAATAATGAAAAACTGTTTTTT. Translation gives CASSLLGANNEKLFF.

This clone was picked up a small number of times. V usage is TRBV27 and J usage is TRBJ2-1; 9 bases line up with TRBD1. CDR1 is MNHEY and CDR2 is SMNVEV in the germline V gene (reference sequence). The CDR3 is made up of 15 amino acids. Trimming took 5 bases from V and 7 from J; bases not matched to a gene: 9. As DNA, the CDR3 is TGTGCCAGCAGTACCCAGGGGACAGGGTTTAATGAGCAGTTCTTC. Translating gives CASSTQGTGFNEQFF.

The rearrangement links TRBV4-3 to TRBJ1-6; D not resolved. CDR3 length: 17 residues. CDR1 is LGHNA, CDR2 YSLEER, per germline. V lost 0 bases and J 4 bases, leaving 13 bases between the germline ends. CDR3 nucleotides: TGCGCCAGCAGCCAAGATCCTGATCCCAGTTATAATTCACCCCTCCACTTT. It is translated as CASSQDPDPSYNSPLHF.

V is TRBV30 and J is TRBJ2-7; D may be TRBD1 (5 bases). The germline gives CDR1 GTSNPN, CDR2 SVGIG (reference sequence). Trimming took off 2 bases at V and 2 bases at J, with 13 bases between the two ends. The CDR3 totals 14 residues. This chain's CDR3 is CAWSPNRPPYEQYF. In DNA form, the CDR3 reads TGTGCCTGGAGTCCGAACAGGCCTCCCTACGAGCAGTACTTC.

The chain couples TRBV4-3 to TRBJ2-1; 16 bases match TRBD2. This CDR3 region has 20 residues. Germline lookup yields CDR1 LGHNA and CDR2 YSLEER. V was pared by 0 bases and J by 3 bases, with 8 bases of the junction left unmatched. Here the CDR3 reads CASSQDSGLAGGQLYNEQFF. CDR3 sequence (DNA): TGCGCCAGCAGCCAAGATTCGGGACTAGCGGGGGGGCAGCTCTACAATGAGCAGTTCTTC.

The chain couples TRBV6-2 or TRBV6-3 to TRBJ2-4, with D possibly being TRBD2 (6 bases). The germline V gene encodes CDR1 MNHEY and CDR2 SVGEGT. CDR3 length: 16 residues. V dropped 2 bases and J dropped 3 bases, with 14 bases sitting between them. DNA for the CDR3: TGTGCCAGCAGTTACGCGGGGAATGGGGTCAAAAACATTCAGTACTTC. This sequence encodes CASSYAGNGVKNIQYF.

This clone occurred a few times. The V call is TRBV30, the J call TRBJ1-4; the match to TRBD1 covers 7 bases. The CDR3 sequence is 16 residues long. With 2 bases clipped from V and 6 bases from J, the junction kept 12 bases outside the gene matches. Looked up from germline, CDR1 is GTSNPN and CDR2 is SVGIG (reference sequence). The CDR3 loop reads CAWSPEGAAIDEKLFF. DNA for the CDR3: TGTGCCTGGAGTCCGGAGGGGGCAGCCATTGATGAAAAACTGTTTTTT.

The genes are TRBV7-8 and TRBJ1-2, with 9 bases aligning to TRBD1. This CDR3 comprises 13 residues. Germline CDR1 SGHVS, CDR2 FQNEAQ. V shed 3 bases and J 7 bases; nucleotides not matched to a gene: 3. The CDR3 coding sequence is TGTGCCAGCAGCTTCGGGACAGGGCCTGGCTACACCTTC. This encodes CASSFGTGPGYTF.

The gene calls are TRBV2 and TRBJ1-1; no clear D gene. Trimming removed 3 bases at V and 4 bases at J, with 9 bases between. The CDR3 loop spans 13 amino acids. Germline lookup yields CDR1 SNHLY and CDR2 FYNNEI. CDR3 loop: CASSDSVFTEAFF. The CDR3 DNA is TGTGCCAGCAGTGATTCGGTTTTCACTGAAGCTTTCTTT.

The genes are TRBV11-2 and TRBJ2-2, with a weak D call TRBD1 (6 bases). The CDR3 is 15 residues long. Germline CDR1 reads SGHAT; CDR2 reads FQNNGV. V was cut by 5 bases and J by 10 bases, with 20 bases left in between. As DNA, the CDR3 is TGTGCCAGCAGCAGAACGGACAGTCTTAACGTGGAGCTGTTTTTT. Protein: CASSRTDSLNVELFF. Drawing the rest from reference TRBV11-2 and TRBJ2-2, the complete variable domain is EAGVAQSPRYKIIEKRQSVAFWCNPISGHATLYWYQQILGQGPKLLIQFQNNGVVDDSQLPKDRFSAERLKGVDSTLKIQPAKLEDSAVYLCASSRTDSLNVELFFGEGSRLTVL.

This clone was counted a single time. V and J are TRBV4-1 and TRBJ2-1; 7 bases line up with TRBD2. CDR3 length: 16 amino acids. Trimming removed 1 base from V and 2 bases from J; junction bases left unmatched: 5. In germline, CDR1 is MGHRA, CDR2 YSYEKL. Here the CDR3 DNA reads TGCGCCAGCAGCCAAGTCCCGGGACTACCCTACAATGAGCAGTTCTTC. Its translation: CASSQVPGLPYNEQFF.